This T cell receptor (beta chain) stems from a study of beta chain features in type 1 diabetes. Study results and caveats: Shorter TCRB CDR3s, moderately but significantly so, marked every one of the four CD4+ subsets in Type 1 diabetes patients.

One heparinised blood draw, averaging roughly 120 mL, came from each donor. Germline V gives CDR1 MGHDK, CDR2 SYGVNS. Trimming at V came to 4 bases and at J to 4 bases, leaving 6 bases not matched to a gene. The CDR3 is 15 residues long. Remarks on this clone: The target antigen is unknown.

The investigators reverse transcribed all of the isolated RNA, so they sequenced expressed TCRB transcripts. Deep immunoSEQ sequencing covered naive, central memory and regulatory T cell samples. The table came from immunoSEQ multiplex PCR; TCRdb's copy has only in-frame clones and leaves some out. Of some 350,000 clones listed, 8.5% to 10% are singletons. The sequencing input was central memory CD4+ T cells from blood. The J gene is TRBJ2-7, the V gene TRBV25-1, with TRBD1 identical over 11 bases. The receptor comes from a young man with type 1 diabetes. CDR3 DNA sequence: TGTGCCAGCAGTGCCCGGACAGGGGGCTTATACGAGCAGTACTTC. Translation gives CASSARTGGLYEQYF.